Presented here are 32 T cell receptor beta chains from one specimen sequenced in a study of cytomegalovirus exposure and HLA in healthy donors. The method was immunoSEQ multiplex PCR; TCRdb's version includes in-frame clones alone and lacks a portion of them. This sample has 150,000 to 180,000 clones, with around 83% found just once. Sequenced: PBMCs. These TCRs come from a human donor in good health.

This clone came up a few times. J is TRBJ1-6 and V is TRBV9; possible D gene TRBD1, 6 bases. This CDR3 has 14 residues. V was clipped by 0 bases and J by 8 bases, with 9 bases between them. CDR1 is SGDLS, CDR2 YYNGEE, per germline. CDR3 sequence reads: CASSVGRGDSPLHF. CDR3 DNA sequence: TGTGCCAGCAGCGTAGGCAGGGGTGATTCACCCCTCCACTTT.

The rearrangement uses TRBV18 and TRBJ2-1; 7 bases match TRBD2. There are 17 residues in the CDR3. With 2 bases clipped from V and 0 bases from J, the junction kept 7 bases outside the gene matches. Germline V gives CDR1 KGHSH, CDR2 LQKENI. In nucleotides, the CDR3 is TGTGCCAGCTCACCAACTCGGGACTACAGCTCCTACAATGAGCAGTTCTTC. This encodes CASSPTRDYSSYNEQFF.

The rearrangement joins TRBV2 to TRBJ1-5; D gene unclear. Germline CDR1 reads SNHLY; CDR2 reads FYNNEI. Trimming took off 5 bases at V and 0 bases at J, with 5 bases between the two ends. This CDR3 is built from 13 residues. CDR3 residues: CASSSYSNQPQHF. DNA of the CDR3: TGTGCCAGCAGTAGCTATAGCAATCAGCCCCAGCATTTT.

This sequence joins TRBV4-1 and TRBJ1-6; 10 positions match TRBD1. The CDR3 spans 16 residues. The J segment lost 12 bases and the V segment lost 5 bases, leaving 13 bases of the junction unmatched. CDR1 MGHRA and CDR2 YSYEKL come from the germline V gene. The CDR3 nucleotides read TGCGCCAGCAGCTCCCCCGCTCGGGACAGGGGAAAACCCCTCCACTTT. Its protein is CASSSPARDRGKPLHF.

The rearrangement joins TRBV5-4 to TRBJ1-3; 9 positions agree with TRBD1. J was trimmed by 6 bases and V by 0 bases; bases with no gene match: 10. The CDR3 extends over 17 amino acids. Looked up from germline, CDR1 is SGHNT and CDR2 is YYREEE (reference sequence). CDR3 DNA: TGTGCCAGCAGCTTGGGCGCCTCCGGGACAGGGAAAAACACCATATATTTT. This sequence encodes CASSLGASGTGKNTIYF.

This chain joins TRBV5-5 and TRBJ2-7; TRBD2 matches at 12 bases. The length of the CDR3 is 17 residues. In germline, CDR1 is SGHKS, CDR2 YYEKEE (reference sequence). Trimming at V came to 4 bases and at J to 2 bases, leaving 10 bases not matched to a gene. The CDR3: CASSLGLAGFSAYEQYF. The CDR3 coding sequence is TGTGCCAGCAGCCTTGGACTAGCGGGGTTTTCAGCCTACGAGCAGTACTTC.

This clone appeared a single time. The chain joins TRBV7-9 to TRBJ1-2; a possible D gene is TRBD1 (6 bases). CDR1 is SEHNR and CDR2 is FQNEAQ in the germline V gene (reference sequence). V was cut by 3 bases and J by 6 bases, with 20 bases left in between. CDR3 size: 16 residues. The CDR3 DNA sequence: TGTGCCAGCAGCTTGTCCGAAAGTAACAGGGTTAATGGCTACACCTTC. It yields the protein CASSLSESNRVNGYTF.

The chain has TRBV15 and TRBJ1-2; 9 bases map to TRBD1. This CDR3 has 15 residues. V dropped 3 bases and J dropped 8; count of bases not matched to a gene: 10. Per the germline V gene, CDR1 is LNHNV and CDR2 is YYDKDF (reference sequence). The CDR3 DNA is TGTGCCACCAGCAGTACCGGGACAGGGATGGAGGGCTACACCTTC. This codes for CATSSTGTGMEGYTF.

This clone came up once. The chain combines TRBV5-6 with TRBJ1-2, with D perhaps matching TRBD1 (6 bases). The CDR3 has 15 amino acids. Germline assignment: CDR1 SGHDT and CDR2 YYEEEE. The V gene lost 0 bases and the J gene lost 5 bases, with 14 bases spanning the gap. The CDR3 is CASSLDLTGLYGYTF. The CDR3, as DNA: TGTGCCAGCAGCTTGGACTTGACAGGCCTATATGGCTACACCTTC.

The rearrangement links TRBV14 to TRBJ2-1; the D gene is possibly TRBD2 (6 bases). Germline lookup yields CDR1 SGHDN and CDR2 FVKESK. CDR3 size: 14 residues. V gave up 5 bases and J gave up 6 bases, with 14 bases separating them. The CDR3 loop reads CASSSSDSFNEQFF. CDR3 sequence (DNA): TGTGCCAGCAGCTCTAGCGATAGTTTCAATGAGCAGTTCTTC.

The chain employs TRBV9 and TRBJ1-1; TRBD1 agrees at 8 bases. The CDR3 contains 13 residues. In germline, CDR1 is SGDLS, CDR2 YYNGEE. J was trimmed by 2 bases and V by 7 bases; bases with no gene match: 4. The CDR3 DNA reads TGTGCCAGCGACAGGGGCTATAACACTGAAGCTTTCTTT. Its protein product is CASDRGYNTEAFF.

The chain links TRBV18 to TRBJ1-1; TRBD1 agrees at 9 bases. The CDR3 length is 16 residues. In germline, CDR1 is KGHSH, CDR2 LQKENI. J lost 0 bases, V lost 4 bases, and 6 bases had no gene match. The CDR3 loop reads CASSQGTGPMNTEAFF. The CDR3 nucleotides are TGTGCCAGCTCACAAGGGACAGGGCCGATGAACACTGAAGCTTTCTTT.

The chain joins TRBV6-5 to TRBJ2-3, with 8 nucleotides matching TRBD2. The V gene end was trimmed by 2 bases and the J gene end by 4 bases; junction bases not matched to a gene: 8. The length of the CDR3 is 16 residues. CDR1 MNHEY and CDR2 SVGAGI come from the germline V gene. As DNA, the CDR3 is TGTGCCAGCAGTTACACCTCCGGGGGGGCCTCAGATACGCAGTATTTT. It encodes CASSYTSGGASDTQYF.

V usage is TRBV5-1 and J usage is TRBJ1-4, with 7 bases aligning to TRBD1. V was clipped by 2 bases and J by 7 bases; unmatched bases: 5. The CDR3 has 14 amino acids. Germline-derived CDR1 and CDR2 are SGHRS and YFSETQ. DNA of the CDR3: TGCGCCAGCAGCTTAGGGACAGACGGTGAAAAACTGTTTTTT. Its protein is CASSLGTDGEKLFF.

This chain connects TRBV15 to TRBJ1-5, with D maybe TRBD1 (5 bases). V lost 0 bases and J lost 3, with 12 bases in between. This CDR3 has 16 residues. Germline V lookup: CDR1 LNHNV, CDR2 YYDKDF (reference sequence). The CDR3 loop reads CATSRDPRQHNQPQHF. The CDR3 coding sequence is TGTGCCACCAGCAGAGATCCCAGACAGCACAATCAGCCCCAGCATTTT. Filled out from reference TRBV15 and TRBJ1-5, the complete variable domain reads DAMVIQNPRYQVTQFGKPVTLSCSQTLNHNVMYWYQQKSSQAPKLLFHYYDKDFNNEADTPDNFQSRRPNTSFCFLDIRSPGLGDTAMYLCATSRDPRQHNQPQHFGDGTRLSIL.

Here the CDR3 DNA reads TGCGCCAGCAGCCAAGAAGGAGGGAGGTCCTACAATGAGCAGTTCTTC. Translation gives CASSQEGGRSYNEQFF. The chain has TRBV4-1 and TRBJ2-1, with a possible D match to TRBD2 (6 bases). This CDR3 is built from 16 residues. Deletions cut 0 bases from V and 1 base from J, with 10 bases between. Germline V gene sequence: CDR1 MGHRA, CDR2 YSYEKL.

The rearrangement links TRBV30 to TRBJ1-2; TRBD1 is a possible D gene (6 bases). The germline V and J ends were trimmed by 3 bases and 4 bases, with 15 bases remaining between them. CDR1 and CDR2 (germline): GTSNPN, SVGIG (reference sequence). CDR3 length: 14 amino acids. CDR3 loop: CAWRRSMGAYGYTF. CDR3 in DNA: TGTGCCTGGAGACGATCAATGGGGGCCTATGGCTACACCTTC.

J is TRBJ2-1 and V is TRBV9, with 10 bases identical to TRBD2. Trimming cost V 2 bases and J 7 bases; bases outside gene matches: 12. Germline values: CDR1 SGDLS, CDR2 YYNGEE. The length of the CDR3 is 17 residues. The CDR3 coding sequence is TGTGCCAGCAGCGTTATAGCGGGGGGATCAGGTGGGAATGAGCAGTTCTTC. Residues: CASSVIAGGSGGNEQFF.

This chain joins TRBV5-1 and TRBJ2-2; TRBD2 matches at 12 bases. With 5 bases clipped from V and 6 bases from J, the junction kept 11 bases outside the gene matches. CDR3 length: 17 amino acids. Germline V gene lookup returns CDR1 SGHRS and CDR2 YFSETQ. The CDR3 bases are TGCGCCAGCAGTCAACGACTAGCGGGAGATCCGGCCGGGGAGCTGTTTTTT. Translated, it gives CASSQRLAGDPAGELFF.

This chain links TRBV6-6 with TRBJ1-1, with TRBD1 identical over 9 bases. The CDR3 contains 13 residues. Germline V CDR1 and CDR2: MNHNY, SVGAGI (reference sequence). V lost 9 bases and J lost 4; bases outside the gene matches: 6. The CDR3 DNA reads as TGTGCCAGTTTGACAGGGGGGACCACTGAAGCTTTCTTT. This encodes CASLTGGTTEAFF.

This clone was detected once. This chain's CDR3 is CASSPAVGSEWEKLFF. CDR3 nucleotides: TGTGCCAGCTCACCCGCCGTGGGCTCTGAGTGGGAAAAACTGTTTTTT. The gene calls are TRBV18 and TRBJ1-4; D is uncertain. This CDR3 region has 16 residues. Germline V CDR1 and CDR2: KGHSH, LQKENI. Trimming cost V 3 bases and J 8 bases, with 19 bases left between them. The variable domain in full, with the rest retrieved from reference TRBV18 and TRBJ1-4, is NAGVMQNPRHLVRRRGQEARLRCSPMKGHSHVYWYRQLPEEGLKFMVYLQKENIIDESGMPKERFSAEFPKEGPSILRIQQVVRGDSAAYFCASSPAVGSEWEKLFFGSGTQLSVL.

The V gene is TRBV30, the J gene TRBJ2-2; TRBD2 matches 8 bases. Trimming took 3 bases from V and 0 from J; bases not matched to a gene: 3. This CDR3 comprises 15 residues. Germline V gene sequence: CDR1 GTSNPN, CDR2 SVGIG (reference sequence). The CDR3 spells CAWRPGGSNTGELFF. In nucleotides, the CDR3 is TGTGCCTGGAGGCCGGGAGGGTCGAACACCGGGGAGCTGTTTTTT.

The chain uses TRBV14 and TRBJ2-3; TRBD1 might be the D (6 bases). V shed 4 bases and J shed 3 bases, with 20 bases lying between them. Germline assignment: CDR1 SGHDN and CDR2 FVKESK. The CDR3 extends over 17 amino acids. The CDR3 protein is CASSRGTGLGATDTQYF. DNA of the CDR3: TGTGCCAGCAGCCGGGGTACTGGACTGGGGGCTACAGATACGCAGTATTTT.

The chain joins TRBV5-1 to TRBJ2-7; D possibly corresponds to TRBD1 (6 bases). V lost 5 bases and J lost 4, with 13 bases in between. This CDR3 has 13 amino acids. Germline CDR1 is SGHRS and CDR2 is YFSETQ. This CDR3 is CASRQGTGYEQYF. CDR3 in DNA: TGCGCCAGCAGACAGGGTACGGGTTACGAGCAGTACTTC.

The chain links TRBV7-8 to TRBJ2-5; the match to TRBD2 covers 13 bases. Germline V lookup: CDR1 SGHVS, CDR2 FQNEAQ. The V and J ends lost 5 bases and 4 bases, in that order; junction bases with no gene match: 10. The CDR3 sequence is 17 residues long. The CDR3 sequence is CASSPSGTSGNSETQYF. DNA of the CDR3: TGTGCCAGCAGCCCGAGCGGGACTAGCGGGAATTCAGAGACCCAGTACTTC. The full variable domain, its missing parts supplied by reference TRBV7-8 and TRBJ2-5, is GAGVSQSPRYKVAKRGQDVALRCDPISGHVSLFWYQQALGQGPEFLTYFQNEAQLDKSGLPSDRFFAERPEGSVSTLKIQRTQQEDSAVYLCASSPSGTSGNSETQYFGPGTRLLVL.

The chain links TRBV5-8 to TRBJ2-2; TRBD2 matches 11 bases. Germline lookup yields CDR1 SGHTS and CDR2 YDEGEE. CDR3 size: 16 residues. With 5 bases clipped from V and 6 bases from J, the junction kept 9 bases outside the gene matches. In nucleotides, the CDR3 is TGTGCCAGCAGGTGGAGACTAGCGGGGAAGTCCGGGGAGCTGTTTTTT. It yields the protein CASRWRLAGKSGELFF.

Concerning this clone itself: With a much larger clone just one base away, this may be a read error. This sequence joins TRBV29-1 and TRBJ1-1; the match to TRBD1 covers 8 bases. Germline V gene data show CDR1 as SQVTM and CDR2 as ANQGSEA. V lost 7 bases, J lost 1 base, and 5 bases stayed unmatched. CDR3 size: 13 residues. The CDR3 reads CSGGDRGNTEAFF. CDR3 in DNA: TGCAGCGGCGGAGACAGGGGGAACACTGAAGCTTTCTTT.

This clone was observed once. V usage is TRBV5-4 and J usage is TRBJ2-1; perhaps TRBD1 as D (6 bases). CDR1 is SGHNT and CDR2 is YYREEE in the germline V gene (reference sequence). Trimming stripped 4 bases from V and 3 bases from J, with 20 bases between. This CDR3 spans 17 amino acids. The CDR3 DNA sequence: TGTGCCAGCAGCCAATCCCGACTTACAGGGTTCTACAATGAGCAGTTCTTC. It is translated as CASSQSRLTGFYNEQFF.

CDR3 in amino acids: CASSYLAGSTGELFF. The CDR3 DNA reads as TGTGCCAGCAGCTATTTAGCGGGGAGCACCGGGGAGCTGTTTTTT. V usage is TRBV5-5 and J usage is TRBJ2-2, with TRBD2 matching 8 bases. The ends lost 3 bases at V and 4 bases at J; junction bases unmatched: 5. The CDR3 totals 15 residues. Germline V gene data show CDR1 as SGHKS and CDR2 as YYEKEE (reference sequence).

This clone appeared a single time. The chain recombines TRBV27 with TRBJ2-1, with D maybe TRBD1 (6 bases). V shed 9 bases and J shed 10 bases, with 16 bases lying between them. CDR1 MNHEY and CDR2 SMNVEV come from the germline V gene (reference sequence). The length of the CDR3 is 12 residues. CDR3 sequence: CASSRLGHEQFF. Written as DNA, the CDR3 is TGTGCCAGTTCCCGTTTGGGACACGAGCAGTTCTTC.

This clone was seen a handful of times. The V gene is TRBV7-9, the J gene TRBJ1-1; 8 nucleotides line up with TRBD1. V lost 8 bases and J lost 12; bases outside the gene matches: 14. The CDR3 length is 13 residues. In germline, CDR1 is SEHNR, CDR2 FQNEAQ (reference sequence). Here the CDR3 reads CASQRSGTGRTFF. The DNA for the CDR3 is TGTGCCAGCCAACGATCCGGGACAGGTCGAACTTTCTTT.

This clone was seen only once. The chain has TRBV4-2 and TRBJ2-7; 7 bases match TRBD2. From germline, CDR1 is LGHNA and CDR2 YNFKEQ. V trimming: 2 bases; J trimming: 5 bases; junction bases outside the gene matches: 9. The CDR3 extends over 15 amino acids. CDR3 loop: CASSQRLAVADEQYF. DNA of the CDR3: TGTGCCAGCAGCCAACGGCTAGCGGTAGCCGACGAGCAGTACTTC.